The clone carrying this T cell receptor (beta chain) was counted a few times. Its antigen is unknown. For TCRbeta, the library was prepared with unique molecular identifiers. TCRdb independently ran MiXCR on the PCR reads; one entry per CDR3 protein. The sample consists of about 980,000 distinct CDR3 sequences, roughly 29% of them appearing once. This specimen belongs to a study of T-cell reconstitution after alpha-beta-depleted transplantation in children. Study-wide results and limits: Newly made T cells mostly supplied T-cell counts and diversity one year after transplant. Some patients' high day-60 TCRbeta diversity was attributed to recipient cells surviving conditioning.

Trimming took off 8 bases at V and 3 bases at J, with 16 bases between the two ends. From germline, CDR1 is SGHAT and CDR2 FQNNGV. The CDR3 has 14 amino acids. The material was PBMCs, mostly from graft donor cells, obtained 360 days after TCRalphabeta/CD19-depleted stem cell transplant. V gene TRBV11-2 combines with J gene TRBJ2-5; D may be TRBD2 (5 bases). The clonotype originates from a boy younger than two who had a stem cell transplant for SCID, so the T cells may come from the graft donor. The DNA for the CDR3 is TGTGCCAGCGCCTTGCGGGCAGACAAAGAGACCCAGTACTTC. It yields the protein CASALRADKETQYF.